This paragraph reports one TCR beta chain. Antigen: not known. The data were obtained in a study of cytomegalovirus exposure and HLA in healthy donors. General study findings and limits: CMV serostatus stood as the only immune exposure information on hand. There were several of the most significant clusters that appeared linked to common viral pathogens in a later analysis. With later analysis, a missense DCLRE1C variant became linked to TCR beta V- and J-gene trimming.

Both 60 Vbeta primers and 13 Jbeta primers went into the PCR. Profiling relied on immunoSEQ multiplex PCR, and the TCRdb table lists in-frame clones only, not all of them. Of around 70,000 clones listed, roughly 76% are singletons. Germline values: CDR1 SGHTA, CDR2 FQGTGA. The CDR3 totals 14 residues. Unmatched junction bases numbered 4, after V lost 5 bases and J lost 3 bases. J is TRBJ2-3 and V is TRBV7-3, with 8 bases fitting TRBD2. The TCR sequence derives from a male donor in good health and CMV-seropositive. Sequences were obtained from PBMCs. CDR3 protein: CASSPSGRTDTQYF. The CDR3 coding sequence is TGTGCCAGCAGCCCCAGCGGGAGAACAGATACGCAGTATTTT.